The present TCR beta chain was sequenced within a study of cytotoxic CD8 clonotypes in ibrutinib-treated CLL. Across the whole study: The authors obtained response samples at a median of around eleven months of treatment, range 6 to 36.

Whole-study results and caveats: Collection times varied between progressing and sustained-remission patients.

The assay was immunoSEQ multiplex PCR, and TCRdb's table has in-frame clones only and misses some. The table shows 200,000 to 250,000 clones, with approximately 75% occurring only once. As for this clone: Its specificity is unknown.

This CDR3 spans 16 amino acids. V gave up 3 bases and J gave up 0 bases; unmatched junction bases: 5. In germline, CDR1 is MGHRA, CDR2 YSYEKL. Sequencing used PBMCs, obtained after 12 months of ibrutinib treatment. The receptor's source is a human donor with chronic lymphocytic leukemia. This chain connects TRBV4-1 to TRBJ2-1; 7 positions agree with TRBD1. The CDR3 DNA is TGCGCCAGCAGCCATACTGGGGACAGCTCCTACAATGAGCAGTTCTTC. Encoded protein: CASSHTGDSSYNEQFF.